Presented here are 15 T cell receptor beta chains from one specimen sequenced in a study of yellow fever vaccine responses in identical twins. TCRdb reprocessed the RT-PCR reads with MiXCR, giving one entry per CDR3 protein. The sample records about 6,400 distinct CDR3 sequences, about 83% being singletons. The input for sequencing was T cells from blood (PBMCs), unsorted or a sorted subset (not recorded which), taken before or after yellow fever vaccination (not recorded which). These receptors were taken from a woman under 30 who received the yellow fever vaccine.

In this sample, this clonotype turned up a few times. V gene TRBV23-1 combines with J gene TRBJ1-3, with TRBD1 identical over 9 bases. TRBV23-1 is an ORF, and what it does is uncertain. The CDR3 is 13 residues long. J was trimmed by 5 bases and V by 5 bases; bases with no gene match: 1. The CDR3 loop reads CASSGTGRNTIYF. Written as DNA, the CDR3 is TGCGCCAGCAGTGGGACAGGGAGAAACACCATATATTTT.

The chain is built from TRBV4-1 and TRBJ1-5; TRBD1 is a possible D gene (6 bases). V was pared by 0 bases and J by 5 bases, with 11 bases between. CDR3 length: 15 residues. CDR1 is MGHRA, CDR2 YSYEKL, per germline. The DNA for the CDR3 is TGCGCCAGCAGCCAAGATAGGGGGGTGGATCAGCCCCAGCATTTT. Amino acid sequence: CASSQDRGVDQPQHF.

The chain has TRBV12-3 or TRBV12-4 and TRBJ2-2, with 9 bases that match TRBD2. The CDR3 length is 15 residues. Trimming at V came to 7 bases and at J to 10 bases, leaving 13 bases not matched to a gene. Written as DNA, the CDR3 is TGTGCCAGCACCCGCCCTCCGGGACTAGCAGAGGAGCTGTTTTTT. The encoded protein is CASTRPPGLAEELFF.

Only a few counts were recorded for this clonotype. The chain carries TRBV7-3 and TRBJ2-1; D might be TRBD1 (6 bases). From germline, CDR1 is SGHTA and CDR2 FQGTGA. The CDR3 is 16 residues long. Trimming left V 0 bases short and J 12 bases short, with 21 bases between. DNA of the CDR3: TGTGCCAGCAGCTTAACTGCCTACGGGACAAATCGAGGGCAGTTCTTC. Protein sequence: CASSLTAYGTNRGQFF.

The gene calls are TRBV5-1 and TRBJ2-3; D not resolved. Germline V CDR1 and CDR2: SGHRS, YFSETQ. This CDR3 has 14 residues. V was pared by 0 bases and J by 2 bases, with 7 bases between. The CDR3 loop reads CASSLESTTDTQYF. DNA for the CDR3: TGCGCCAGCAGCTTGGAATCTACCACAGATACGCAGTATTTT.

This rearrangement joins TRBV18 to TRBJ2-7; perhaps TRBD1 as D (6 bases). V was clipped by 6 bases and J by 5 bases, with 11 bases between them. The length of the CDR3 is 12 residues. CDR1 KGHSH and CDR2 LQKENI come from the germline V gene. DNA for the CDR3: TGTGCCAGCTCTGCAGGGGTGGACGAGCAGTACTTC. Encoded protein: CASSAGVDEQYF.

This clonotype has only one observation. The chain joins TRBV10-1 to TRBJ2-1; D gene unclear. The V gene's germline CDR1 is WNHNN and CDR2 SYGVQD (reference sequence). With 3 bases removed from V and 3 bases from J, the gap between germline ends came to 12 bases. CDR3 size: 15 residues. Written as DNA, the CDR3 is TGCGCCAGCAGTGACCCCGACTTTTACTACAATGAGCAGTTCTTC. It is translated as CASSDPDFYYNEQFF.

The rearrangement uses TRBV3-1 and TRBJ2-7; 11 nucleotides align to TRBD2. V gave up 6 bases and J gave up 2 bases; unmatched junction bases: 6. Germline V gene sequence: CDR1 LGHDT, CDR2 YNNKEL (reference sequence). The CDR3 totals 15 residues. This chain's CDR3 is CASSNLAGGPYEQYF. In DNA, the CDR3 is TGTGCCAGCAGTAATTTAGCGGGAGGGCCCTACGAGCAGTACTTC.

The CDR3 loop reads CASSYALDFGEQFF. CDR3 nucleotide sequence: TGTGCCAGCAGTTACGCCCTAGATTTTGGTGAGCAGTTCTTC. The chain joins TRBV6-2 or TRBV6-3 to TRBJ2-1; D ambiguous. Germline V CDR1 and CDR2: MNHEY, SVGEGT. This CDR3 has 14 residues. Trimming pared 2 bases from V and 9 bases from J, leaving 14 bases between.

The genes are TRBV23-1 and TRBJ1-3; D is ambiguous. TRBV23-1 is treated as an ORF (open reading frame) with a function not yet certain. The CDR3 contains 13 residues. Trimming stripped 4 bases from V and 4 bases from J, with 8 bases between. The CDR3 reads CASSRYSGNTIYF. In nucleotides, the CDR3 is TGCGCCAGCAGTCGGTACAGCGGAAACACCATATATTTT.

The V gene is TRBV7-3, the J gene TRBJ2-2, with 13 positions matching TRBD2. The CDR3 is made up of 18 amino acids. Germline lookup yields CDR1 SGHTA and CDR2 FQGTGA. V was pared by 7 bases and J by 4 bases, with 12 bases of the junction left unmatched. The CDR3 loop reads CASIQLPGLAGSTGELFF. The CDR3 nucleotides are TGTGCCAGCATCCAACTTCCGGGACTAGCGGGAAGCACCGGGGAGCTGTTTTTT.

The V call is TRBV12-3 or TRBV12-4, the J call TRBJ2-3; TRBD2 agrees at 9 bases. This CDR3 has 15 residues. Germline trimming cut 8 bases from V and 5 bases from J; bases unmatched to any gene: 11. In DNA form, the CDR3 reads TGTGCCAGCCTGTCTCCGGGCGGGAGGGGAGATACGCAGTATTTT. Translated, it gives CASLSPGGRGDTQYF.

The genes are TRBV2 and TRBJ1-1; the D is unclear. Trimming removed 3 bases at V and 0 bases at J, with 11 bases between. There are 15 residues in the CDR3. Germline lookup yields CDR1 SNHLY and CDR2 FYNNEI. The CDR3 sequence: CASSDLVSLNTEAFF. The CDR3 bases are TGTGCCAGCAGTGATTTAGTCAGTCTGAACACTGAAGCTTTCTTT. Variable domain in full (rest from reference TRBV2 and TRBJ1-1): EPEVTQTPSHQVTQMGQEVILRCVPISNHLYFYWYRQILGQKVEFLVSFYNNEISEKSEIFDDQFSVERPDGSNFTLKIRSTKLEDSAMYFCASSDLVSLNTEAFFGQGTRLTVV.

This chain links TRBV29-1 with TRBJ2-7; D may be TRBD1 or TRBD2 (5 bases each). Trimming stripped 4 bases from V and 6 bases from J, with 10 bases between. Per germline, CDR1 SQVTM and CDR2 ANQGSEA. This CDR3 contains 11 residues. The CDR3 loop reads CSVVKGPEQYF. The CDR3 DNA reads TGCAGCGTTGTAAAGGGACCCGAGCAGTACTTC.

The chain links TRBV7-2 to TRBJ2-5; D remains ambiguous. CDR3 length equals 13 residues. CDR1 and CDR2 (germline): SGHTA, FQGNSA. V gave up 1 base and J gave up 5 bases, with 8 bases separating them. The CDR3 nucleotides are TGTGCCAGCAGCTTAGTTTCGGGCGAGACCCAGTACTTC. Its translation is CASSLVSGETQYF.